The clone carrying this T cell receptor beta chain appeared many times. Its specificity is unknown. In TCRdb, the RACE reads were re-called with MiXCR into one record per CDR3 protein. The table lists some 30,000 distinct CDR3 sequences, more than 5% of them singletons. The data originate from a study of human T cells and chemical hapten exposure. Trimming took 1 base from V and 7 from J, leaving 11 bases between them. The CDR3 runs to 13 residues. Germline values: CDR1 SQVTM, CDR2 ANQGSEA. Whole-study findings and limits: Patch test score rose with PT1 expanded TCR count, significant at thresholds 8, 16 and 32, not 4.

Stated time point: patch test 3, about 24 weeks after DPC sensitization. The sample's treatment: therapeutic diphenylcyclopropenone sensitization with weekly scalp DPC. The specimen was whole blood, collected in connection with sensitization to the hapten diphenylcyclopropenone (DPC). The origin of this receptor is a man aged 25-45 years with alopecia areata. Some clones in this sample may be carry-over from other donors' samples. The chain links TRBV29-1 to TRBJ2-1; weak D call: TRBD1 (6 bases). CDR3: CSVEVGTPNEQFF. The DNA for the CDR3 is TGCAGCGTTGAAGTTGGGACACCGAATGAGCAGTTCTTC.